This T cell receptor beta chain is from a study of T cell clonality in common variable immunodeficiency. Worth noting for this clone: The missing CDR3 end, 3 residues past where the read stops, is filled in from the germline J gene.

The CDR3 has 12 amino acids. CDR1 is SEHNR and CDR2 is FQNEAQ in the germline V gene (reference sequence). Generated by immunoSEQ multiplex PCR, the TCRdb table keeps only in-frame clones and is missing some. This sample has some 38,000 clones and no singletons, with roughly 3% in the ten largest. The sequence came from a person aged 18 to 75 in good health. The V and J genes are TRBV7-9 and TRBJ1-2; possibly TRBD1 for D (6 bases). The sequencing sample was made of peripheral blood mononuclear cells. Here the CDR3 reads CASSLGGTGYTF. CDR3 bases read: TGTGCCAGCAGCTTAGGGGGGACAGGC. Complete variable domain (other parts from reference TRBV7-9 and TRBJ1-2): DTGVSQNPRHKITKRGQNVTFRCDPISEHNRLYWYRQTLGQGPEFLTYFQNEAQLEKSRLLSDRFSAERPKGSFSTLEIQRTEQGDSAMYLCASSLGGTGYTFGSGTRLTVV.